These 18 T cell receptor beta chains were all obtained from the same sample, sequenced in a study of blood T cell repertoires in COVID-19. Profiled with immunoSEQ multiplex PCR; TCRdb holds only in-frame clones, not every one. The sample lists more than 250,000 clones; about 86% were seen once. The sequencing sample was made of peripheral blood. These receptors all come from a woman in her twenties or thirties who had recovered from COVID-19.

V is TRBV19 and J is TRBJ2-7, with D tentatively TRBD2 (6 bases). With 5 bases removed from V and 1 base from J, the gap between germline ends came to 9 bases. The CDR3 sequence is 13 residues long. Germline V lookup: CDR1 LNHDA, CDR2 SQIVND (reference sequence). The CDR3 loop reads CASSPGLSYEQYF. For the CDR3, the DNA is TGTGCCAGTAGTCCCGGACTATCCTACGAGCAGTACTTC. Full variable domain (outside the CDR3, taken from reference TRBV19 and TRBJ2-7): DGGITQSPKYLFRKEGQNVTLSCEQNLNHDAMYWYRQDPGQGLRLIYYSQIVNDFQKGDIAEGYSVSREKKESFPLTVTSAQKNPTAFYLCASSPGLSYEQYFGPGTRLTVT.

This chain joins TRBV5-1 and TRBJ1-6; TRBD1 might be the D (6 bases). Trimming stripped 3 bases from V and 10 bases from J, with 17 bases between. The CDR3 is 15 residues long. The germline gives CDR1 SGHRS, CDR2 YFSETQ. The CDR3: CASSSSGEGKSPLHF. The CDR3 region has the DNA TGCGCCAGCAGCTCTTCAGGGGAGGGTAAATCACCCCTCCACTTT.

The chain has TRBV6-1 and TRBJ2-1; D perhaps matches TRBD2 (5 bases). Germline V lookup: CDR1 MNHNS, CDR2 SASEGT. Trimming took 3 bases from V and 7 from J, leaving 22 bases between them. The CDR3 sequence is 17 residues long. This chain's CDR3 is CASSDLSSSTPGNEQFF. CDR3 coding DNA: TGTGCCAGCAGTGACCTGTCTTCGAGTACCCCGGGGAATGAGCAGTTCTTC.

This chain links TRBV2 with TRBJ1-6; the D gene is possibly TRBD1 (6 bases). V lost 6 bases to trimming and J lost 5 bases, with 14 bases between them. In germline, CDR1 is SNHLY, CDR2 FYNNEI. This CDR3 has 15 amino acids. CDR3: CASRPRGYDNSPLHF. In DNA form, the CDR3 reads TGTGCCAGCAGACCCAGGGGTTACGATAATTCACCCCTCCACTTT.

This chain uses TRBV7-2 with TRBJ1-2; 7 nucleotides line up with TRBD1. The CDR3 length is 16 residues. V lost 5 bases, J lost 5 bases, and 14 bases stayed unmatched. The germline V gene encodes CDR1 SGHTA and CDR2 FQGNSA. The CDR3 DNA reads TGTGCCAGCAGCAGCTCTATGCAGGGGGTTGGGTATGGCTACACCTTC. This gives the protein CASSSSMQGVGYGYTF.

J is TRBJ1-4 and V is TRBV6-5, with TRBD1 identical over 7 bases. Germline-derived CDR1 and CDR2 are MNHEY and SVGAGI. The V gene end was trimmed by 7 bases and the J gene end by 6 bases; junction bases not matched to a gene: 11. This CDR3 is built from 15 residues. CDR3 nucleotides: TGTGCCAGCAACGGGCCGGGGCAGGGGGATGAAAAACTGTTTTTT. The encoded protein is CASNGPGQGDEKLFF.

This chain uses TRBV19 with TRBJ1-1; a possible D gene is TRBD1 (6 bases). V lost 7 bases to trimming and J lost 1 base, with 10 bases between them. The CDR3 is made up of 13 amino acids. The V gene's germline CDR1 is LNHDA and CDR2 SQIVND (reference sequence). This CDR3 is CASKQGRNTEAFF. For the CDR3, the DNA is TGTGCCAGTAAGCAGGGGCGGAACACTGAAGCTTTCTTT.

This rearrangement joins TRBV7-9 to TRBJ1-1, with 7 bases that match TRBD1. The length of the CDR3 is 14 residues. Germline lookup yields CDR1 SEHNR and CDR2 FQNEAQ (reference sequence). The junction had 8 bases not matched to a gene; V was cut back by 10 bases and J by 0 bases. The CDR3 region is CAISTGAMNTEAFF. The CDR3 coding sequence is TGTGCCATCTCTACAGGGGCCATGAACACTGAAGCTTTCTTT.

The chain has TRBV24-1 and TRBJ2-1, with 7 nucleotides matching TRBD2. Looked up from germline, CDR1 is KGHDR and CDR2 is SFDVKD. V shed 4 bases, J shed 0 bases, and the junction held 5 bases outside the gene matches. The CDR3 length is 16 residues. As DNA, the CDR3 is TGTGCCACCAGTGAATTAAGCGGGAACTCCTACAATGAGCAGTTCTTC. Its protein is CATSELSGNSYNEQFF.

This chain links TRBV24-1 with TRBJ2-5, with D possibly matching TRBD1 (5 bases). Germline V gene sequence: CDR1 KGHDR, CDR2 SFDVKD. Deletions cut 2 bases from V and 5 bases from J, with 14 bases between. This CDR3 is 15 amino acids long. The CDR3 reads CATSDSVTGTETQYF. CDR3 DNA sequence: TGTGCCACCAGTGATTCAGTCACAGGTACGGAGACCCAGTACTTC.

The chain employs TRBV13 and TRBJ1-1; possibly TRBD1 for D (5 bases). Trimming left V 4 bases short and J 4 bases short, with 19 bases between. The CDR3 is 16 amino acids. Germline V lookup: CDR1 PRHDT, CDR2 FYEKMQ (reference sequence). Here the CDR3 DNA reads TGTGCCAGCAGCTCAATAACGGGGGACGCGGGCACTGAAGCTTTCTTT. This codes for CASSSITGDAGTEAFF.

The chain links TRBV5-6 to TRBJ2-7; 8 bases map to TRBD1. Germline CDR1 reads SGHDT; CDR2 reads YYEEEE. This CDR3 has 15 amino acids. Trimming took 3 bases from V and 5 from J; bases not matched to a gene: 10. In DNA form, the CDR3 reads TGTGCCAGCAGCTATACAACGACAGGGGTGAACGAGCAGTACTTC. It encodes CASSYTTTGVNEQYF.

The rearrangement links TRBV28 to TRBJ1-5; TRBD1 aligns across 7 bases. V dropped 6 bases and J dropped 5; count of bases not matched to a gene: 4. The CDR3 length is 13 residues. CDR1 MDHEN and CDR2 SYDVKM come from the germline V gene. CDR3 nucleotides: TGTGCCAGCAGACAGGGGACCGATCAGCCCCAGCATTTT. Translating gives CASRQGTDQPQHF.

The CDR3 region is CASSSPISGELFF. The CDR3 coding sequence is TGTGCCAGCAGCTCCCCCATTAGCGGGGAGCTGTTTTTT. The rearrangement joins TRBV7-2 to TRBJ2-2, with D uncertain. V was shortened by 4 bases and J by 7 bases, with 10 bases between the two germline ends. CDR3 length: 13 amino acids. The germline gives CDR1 SGHTA, CDR2 FQGNSA.

The gene calls are TRBV5-6 and TRBJ1-5, with TRBD1 identical over 9 bases. This CDR3 spans 15 amino acids. Germline CDR1 reads SGHDT; CDR2 reads YYEEEE. V shed 6 bases, J shed 2 bases, and the junction held 6 bases outside the gene matches. The CDR3 DNA follows: TGTGCCAGCAAACAACAGGGGGCTGGCAATCAGCCCCAGCATTTT. As protein: CASKQQGAGNQPQHF.

This clone was seen once. J is TRBJ2-7 and V is TRBV9; TRBD2 aligns across 9 bases. Per the germline V gene, CDR1 is SGDLS and CDR2 is YYNGEE. CDR3 length: 15 residues. With V trimmed by 4 bases and J by 5 bases, 10 bases remained unmatched. The DNA for the CDR3 is TGTGCCAGCAGCTCCAAAGCGGGAGGCATGGACGAGCAGTACTTC. Protein product: CASSSKAGGMDEQYF.

This sequence joins TRBV3-1 (or the pseudogene TRBV3-2) and TRBJ1-2; D perhaps matches TRBD1 (6 bases). Germline V CDR1 and CDR2: LGHDT, YNNKEL (reference sequence). The CDR3 runs to 13 residues. Deletions cut 3 bases from V and 7 bases from J, with 12 bases between. CDR3 sequence: CASSHQDSRGYTF. CDR3 coding DNA: TGTGCCAGCAGCCATCAGGACAGTCGTGGCTACACCTTC.

The chain has TRBV12-3 or TRBV12-4 and TRBJ2-2; D possibly corresponds to TRBD2 (6 bases). V lost 3 bases and J lost 15, with 14 bases in between. CDR3 length: 12 residues. CDR3 sequence: CASSLGSGGVFF. As DNA, the CDR3 is TGTGCCAGCAGTTTGGGTAGCGGTGGTGTGTTTTTT.